This T cell receptor (beta chain) was obtained from a study of PD-L1 blockade in urothelial cancer. For the study at large: In terms of prior chemotherapy, patients had received 0 to 3 regimens. Per blood sample, T cells had a median of roughly 150,000.

Trimming cost V 10 bases and J 6 bases; bases outside gene matches: 12. The CDR3 runs 13 residues. Per germline, CDR1 WSHSY and CDR2 SAAADI. Produced via immunoSEQ multiplex PCR; TCRdb's table is partial and in-frame only. In the table there are 100,000 to 150,000 clones, 86% of which are singletons. The time point denotes: peripheral blood 6 weeks after treatment start. Patients' cancers were locally advanced or metastatic urothelial carcinomas. Each patient contributed between 1 and 8 total time points of blood mononuclear cells, pretreatment and during treatment. V and J are TRBV10-2 and TRBJ2-7; 7 nucleotides align to TRBD1. Source: PBMCs, taken around atezolizumab (anti-PD-L1) treatment. The sequence was obtained from a man aged 50-59 years with urothelial cancer. The CDR3 nucleotides are TGCGCCATCGCCGGGACAGTGAGGGGCGAGCAGTACTTC. This sequence encodes CAIAGTVRGEQYF.